The 21 T cell receptor beta chains given below trace back to one sample, sequenced in a study of blood T cell repertoires in COVID-19. Repertoires were generated with immunoSEQ multiplex PCR, while TCRdb's copy carries only in-frame clones and drops some. Here the sample spans some 200,000 clones, around 80% being singletons. The sample comprised peripheral blood. The receptors here all came from a human donor in a cohort sampled during active COVID-19.

The CDR3: CASSFIGLETHTQYF. The DNA of the CDR3 is TGTGCCAGCAGCTTTATTGGACTAGAGACTCATACGCAGTATTTT. The chain combines TRBV7-9 with TRBJ2-3; 7 bases are shared with TRBD2. From germline, CDR1 is SEHNR and CDR2 FQNEAQ (reference sequence). Losses at the gene ends were 3 bases for V and 7 bases for J; bases not matched to a gene: 10. CDR3 length equals 15 residues.

The chain uses TRBV3-1 (or the pseudogene TRBV3-2) and TRBJ2-1; 9 bases line up with TRBD2. V dropped 1 base and J dropped 4; count of bases not matched to a gene: 8. The CDR3 is 17 residues long. In germline, CDR1 is LGHDT, CDR2 YNNKEL (reference sequence). CDR3 in DNA: TGTGCCAGCAGCCAAGCGGGCCTAGCGGGACCTTACAATGAGCAGTTCTTC. It translates to CASSQAGLAGPYNEQFF.

The chain recombines TRBV7-9 with TRBJ2-7; possible D gene TRBD1, 6 bases. The germline gives CDR1 SEHNR, CDR2 FQNEAQ (reference sequence). The CDR3 totals 18 residues. The V end was cut by 5 bases, the J end by 0 bases, with 23 bases between. CDR3 region: CASSPTLGGTLSSYEQYF. In DNA form, the CDR3 reads TGTGCCAGCAGCCCTACGCTAGGGGGAACTTTAAGCTCCTACGAGCAGTACTTC.

The chain employs TRBV19 and TRBJ2-7; TRBD1 agrees at 10 bases. CDR3 length: 15 residues. J lost 2 bases, V lost 4 bases, and 5 bases had no gene match. In germline, CDR1 is LNHDA, CDR2 SQIVND (reference sequence). CDR3 nucleotide sequence: TGTGCCAGTAGTAGGATCGGACAGGGGGCCTACGAGCAGTACTTC. Translating it yields CASSRIGQGAYEQYF.

The rearrangement links TRBV10-3 to TRBJ2-7, with 8 bases aligning to TRBD2. The germline CDR1 and CDR2 sequences are ENHRY and SYGVKD. V lost 4 bases and J lost 10; bases outside the gene matches: 9. The CDR3 length is 13 residues. This CDR3 reads CAISGGILAAQYF. The DNA for the CDR3 is TGTGCCATCAGTGGGGGGATACTAGCGGCCCAGTACTTC.

V and J are TRBV21-1 and TRBJ1-1; the table's TRBD1 call for D was not verified on the DNA. TRBV21-1 is a listed pseudogene. The CDR3 spans 15 residues. The CDR3 nucleotides read TGTGCCAGCAGCAAAGAGAGTCAGGCGAACACTGAAGCTTTCTTT. Protein product: CASSKESQANTEAFF.

The V call is TRBV2, the J call TRBJ2-2; D remains unclear. Trimming shortened V by 7 bases and J by 5 bases, and 8 bases separated the two germline ends. Germline V CDR1 and CDR2: SNHLY, FYNNEI. This CDR3 contains 12 residues. In DNA form, the CDR3 reads TGTGCCAGCAATTTCAAAACCGGGGAGCTGTTTTTT. Protein: CASNFKTGELFF.

This clone was picked up one time. The chain couples TRBV18 to TRBJ2-5, with TRBD2 matching over 11 bases. Germline V CDR1 and CDR2: KGHSH, LQKENI. Trimming at V came to 6 bases and at J to 4 bases, leaving 1 base not matched to a gene. The CDR3 length is 13 residues. The CDR3 region is CASSGLAGETQYF. CDR3 in DNA: TGTGCCAGCTCTGGACTAGCGGGAGAGACCCAGTACTTC.

The V and J genes are TRBV24-1 and TRBJ1-2; D is unclear. The ends were cut back, 4 bases at V and 5 bases at J, with 7 bases in the middle. Germline V gene data show CDR1 as KGHDR and CDR2 as SFDVKD. There are 12 residues in the CDR3. The CDR3 region has the DNA TGTGCCACCAGTGACTCACTTTATGGCTACACCTTC. It encodes CATSDSLYGYTF.

The V gene is TRBV7-9, the J gene TRBJ1-4, with D possibly matching TRBD1 (6 bases). The germline V gene has CDR1 SEHNR and CDR2 FQNEAQ (reference sequence). Trimming shortened V by 3 bases and J by 5 bases, and 13 bases separated the two germline ends. This CDR3 region has 15 residues. The CDR3 DNA reads TGTGCCAGCAGCTTGACCCAGGGGCAAAATGAAAAACTGTTTTTT. It yields the protein CASSLTQGQNEKLFF.

The chain employs TRBV21-1 and TRBJ1-2; the table's D call TRBD1 went unverified against the DNA. TRBV21-1 is assigned pseudogene status. CDR3 length: 15 amino acids. The DNA of the CDR3 is TGTGCCAGCAGCAAAGTGTCAGGGTCGGACTATGGCTACACCTTC. Its translation is CASSKVSGSDYGYTF.

Here the CDR3 reads CSVGDRSSTDTQYF. The CDR3 DNA is TGCAGCGTTGGAGACAGGTCCAGCACAGATACGCAGTATTTT. The chain has TRBV29-1 and TRBJ2-3; weak D call: TRBD1 (6 bases). There are 14 residues in the CDR3. Per germline, CDR1 SQVTM and CDR2 ANQGSEA. Deletions cut 4 bases from V and 0 bases from J, with 11 bases between.

This chain uses TRBV5-1 with TRBJ2-3; 9 bases fit TRBD2. V shed 3 bases and J 5 bases; nucleotides not matched to a gene: 4. CDR3 length: 14 residues. CDR1 is SGHRS, CDR2 YFSETQ, per germline. The CDR3 DNA sequence: TGCGCCAGCAGCTCAGGACTAGCGATAGATACGCAGTATTTT. This encodes CASSSGLAIDTQYF.

This clone has only one observation. The chain uses TRBV19 and TRBJ1-1; D is ambiguous. Per the germline V gene, CDR1 is LNHDA and CDR2 is SQIVND (reference sequence). V was pared by 5 bases and J by 2 bases, with 9 bases between. This CDR3 has 13 residues. This CDR3 reads CASSSPLNTEAFF. In DNA, the CDR3 is TGTGCCAGTAGTTCTCCCCTCAACACTGAAGCTTTCTTT.

The chain employs TRBV7-9 and TRBJ1-4, with D possibly matching TRBD1 (6 bases). Per the germline V gene, CDR1 is SEHNR and CDR2 is FQNEAQ (reference sequence). CDR3 length equals 15 residues. The germline V and J ends were trimmed by 4 bases and 7 bases, with 16 bases remaining between them. CDR3 sequence: CASSSATGLSEKLFF. CDR3 DNA sequence: TGTGCCAGCAGCTCAGCGACAGGTCTGTCTGAAAAACTGTTTTTT.

This chain joins TRBV5-4 and TRBJ2-5; the match to TRBD2 covers 11 bases. Germline V gene data show CDR1 as SGHNT and CDR2 as YYREEE (reference sequence). This CDR3 has 16 residues. The J segment lost 4 bases and the V segment lost 2 bases, leaving 7 bases of the junction unmatched. The DNA of the CDR3 is TGTGCCAGCAGCTTTTCTATAGCGGGAGGGCGAGAGACCCAGTACTTC. Protein product: CASSFSIAGGRETQYF.

This rearrangement joins TRBV27 to TRBJ2-4; 7 bases fit TRBD1. V dropped 7 bases and J dropped 0; count of bases not matched to a gene: 6. The CDR3 contains 15 residues. Germline-derived CDR1 and CDR2 are MNHEY and SMNVEV (reference sequence). For the CDR3, the DNA is TGTGCCAGCAAGAAGACAGGGTTAGCCAAAAACATTCAGTACTTC. Translation gives CASKKTGLAKNIQYF.

J is TRBJ2-2 and V is TRBV6-5; 12 bases fit TRBD1. V was clipped by 6 bases and J by 5 bases; unmatched bases: 4. The CDR3 extends over 15 amino acids. CDR1 MNHEY and CDR2 SVGAGI come from the germline V gene. CDR3 in DNA: TGTGCCAGCAGGAGGGGACAGGGGGCGACCGGGGAGCTGTTTTTT. Translation: CASRRGQGATGELFF.

The rearrangement joins TRBV7-2 to TRBJ2-7; no clear D. Trimming removed 1 base from V and 3 bases from J, with 10 bases in between. CDR3 length: 14 amino acids. CDR1 and CDR2 from the germline V gene are SGHTA and FQGNSA. CDR3 sequence (DNA): TGTGCCAGCAGCTTAGGCCCTTCTAACTACGAGCAGTACTTC. Its protein is CASSLGPSNYEQYF. Looking up the rest from reference TRBV7-2 and TRBJ2-7 gives the full variable domain: GAGVSQSPSNKVTEKGKDVELRCDPISGHTALYWYRQSLGQGLEFLIYFQGNSAPDKSGLPSDRFSAERTGGSVSTLTIQRTQQEDSAVYLCASSLGPSNYEQYFGPGTRLTVT.

Note on this clone: Mismatch with germline at one junction end may stem from a read error. CDR3 in DNA: TGTGCCAGCAGGGAAGACAGGGCTGCTGGCTACACCTTC. It encodes CASREDRAAGYTF. This chain links TRBV2 with TRBJ1-2, with 7 positions matching TRBD1. The germline CDR1 and CDR2 sequences are SNHLY and FYNNEI. The CDR3 extends over 13 amino acids.

The chain recombines TRBV2 with TRBJ1-1, with D perhaps TRBD1 (6 bases). In germline, CDR1 is SNHLY, CDR2 FYNNEI. V was shortened by 6 bases and J by 2 bases, with 13 bases between the two germline ends. This CDR3 comprises 14 residues. The chain's CDR3 is CASRIQGFNTEAFF. CDR3 DNA: TGTGCCAGCAGGATTCAGGGGTTTAACACTGAAGCTTTCTTT.